This T cell receptor beta chain is from a study of blood T cell repertoires in COVID-19. About the research overall: COVID-19 samples collected from the United States, Italy and Spain covered acute and convalescent phases. T cells, B-cell-depleted T cells, or PBMCs provided the cDNA or gDNA that served as material.

There are 15 residues in the CDR3. Germline CDR1 and CDR2: KGHDR and SFDVKD. The V segment lost 3 bases and the J segment 4 bases; nucleotides outside the gene matches: 7. The data were produced by immunoSEQ multiplex PCR, yet TCRdb's version contains in-frame clones alone and is incomplete. The data show about 130,000 clones, 92% seen once. Material for sequencing was peripheral blood. The chain carries TRBV24-1 and TRBJ2-5; 7 positions agree with TRBD1. The source is a man aged 45-65 years with COVID-19, enrolled during active disease. In DNA, the CDR3 is TGTGCCACCAGTGATCCCCTGACAGGGAGAGAGACCCAGTACTTC. Translation gives CATSDPLTGRETQYF.